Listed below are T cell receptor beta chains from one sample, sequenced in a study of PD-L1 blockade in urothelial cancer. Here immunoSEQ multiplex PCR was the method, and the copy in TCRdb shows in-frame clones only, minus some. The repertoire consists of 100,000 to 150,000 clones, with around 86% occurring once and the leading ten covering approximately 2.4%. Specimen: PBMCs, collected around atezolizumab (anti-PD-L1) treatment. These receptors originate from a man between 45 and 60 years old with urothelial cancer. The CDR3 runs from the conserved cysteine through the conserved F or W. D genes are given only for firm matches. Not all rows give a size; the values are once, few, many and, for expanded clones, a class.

CDR3aa: CASSFRDRAYGYTF
CDR3nt: TGTGCCAGCAGCTTCCGGGACAGGGCCTATGGCTACACCTTC
d_gene: TRBD1
v_gene: TRBV5-8
j_gene: TRBJ1-2
abundance: .

CDR3aa: CASSLVLAGDDEQFF
CDR3nt: TGCGCCAGCAGCTTGGTTCTAGCGGGAGACGATGAGCAGTTCTTC
d_gene: TRBD2
v_gene: TRBV5-1
j_gene: TRBJ2-1
abundance: once

CDR3aa: CASSLGPDRGPEGETQYF
CDR3nt: TGTGCCAGCAGCTTAGGTCCGGACAGGGGTCCCGAGGGGGAGACCCAGTACTTC
d_gene: TRBD1
v_gene: TRBV7-9
j_gene: TRBJ2-5
abundance: once

CDR3aa: CASSDTYGYTF
CDR3nt: TGTGCCAGTAGCGACACCTATGGCTACACCTTC
d_gene: .
v_gene: TRBV19
j_gene: TRBJ1-2
abundance: .

CDR3aa: CASSPSITGELFF
CDR3nt: TGTGCCAGCAGCCCTAGTATCACCGGGGAGCTGTTTTTT
d_gene: .
v_gene: TRBV9
j_gene: TRBJ2-2
abundance: many

CDR3aa: CSAIAPNEQYF
CDR3nt: TGCAGTGCCATAGCCCCCAACGAGCAGTACTTC
d_gene: .
v_gene: TRBV20-1
j_gene: TRBJ2-7
abundance: .

CDR3aa: CASSRQGARTEAFF
CDR3nt: TGTGCCAGCTCAAGACAGGGGGCGAGAACTGAAGCTTTCTTT
d_gene: TRBD1
v_gene: TRBV18
j_gene: TRBJ1-1
abundance: .

CDR3aa: CASSVDGAGITDTQYF
CDR3nt: TGTGCCAGCAGCGTAGATGGAGCGGGGATCACAGATACGCAGTATTTT
d_gene: TRBD2
v_gene: TRBV9
j_gene: TRBJ2-3
abundance: .

CDR3aa: CASSLRGLYYGYTF
CDR3nt: TGTGCCAGCAGTTTAAGGGGGCTGTACTACGGCTACACCTTC
d_gene: TRBD1
v_gene: TRBV28
j_gene: TRBJ1-2
abundance: .

CDR3aa: CASSLGSGQRNQPQHF
CDR3nt: TGTGCCAGCAGCTTAGGGTCGGGACAGAGAAATCAGCCCCAGCATTTT
d_gene: TRBD1
v_gene: TRBV7-9
j_gene: TRBJ1-5
abundance: .

CDR3aa: CASPGGRAGDTQYF
CDR3nt: TGTGCCAGCCCTGGCGGGAGGGCGGGAGATACGCAGTATTTT
d_gene: TRBD2
v_gene: TRBV27
j_gene: TRBJ2-3
abundance: .

CDR3aa: CAISESAIAGTEAFF
CDR3nt: TGTGCCATCAGTGAGTCGGCCATCGCGGGCACTGAAGCTTTCTTT
d_gene: .
v_gene: TRBV10-3
j_gene: TRBJ1-1
abundance: .

CDR3aa: CASSEKWGGNTEAFF
CDR3nt: TGTGCCAGCAGTGAAAAGTGGGGCGGGAACACTGAAGCTTTCTTT
d_gene: .
v_gene: TRBV6-1
j_gene: TRBJ1-1
abundance: .

CDR3aa: CASSIQDRFGEAFF
CDR3nt: TGTGCCAGTAGTATCCAGGACAGGTTCGGTGAAGCTTTCTTT
d_gene: TRBD1
v_gene: TRBV19
j_gene: TRBJ1-1
abundance: .

CDR3aa: CASSSPGFREGPEQFF
CDR3nt: TGTGCCAGCTCCTCACCAGGGTTCCGGGAGGGCCCTGAGCAGTTCTTC
d_gene: TRBD2
v_gene: TRBV18
j_gene: TRBJ2-1
abundance: .

CDR3aa: CASSTGTVNEQFF
CDR3nt: TGTGCCAGCAGTACCGGGACAGTGAATGAGCAGTTCTTC
d_gene: TRBD1
v_gene: TRBV6-5
j_gene: TRBJ2-1
abundance: .

CDR3aa: CATSSRTAAGEEQFF
CDR3nt: TGTGCCACCAGCAGCCGGACTGCGGCGGGAGAAGAGCAGTTCTTC
d_gene: TRBD2
v_gene: TRBV15
j_gene: TRBJ2-1
abundance: .

CDR3aa: CASSYIRNTEAFF
CDR3nt: TGTGCCAGCAGTTACATCAGGAACACTGAAGCTTTCTTT
d_gene: .
v_gene: TRBV6-5
j_gene: TRBJ1-1
abundance: few

CDR3aa: CATSRARAGRTNEKLFF
CDR3nt: TGTGCCACCAGCAGAGCCAGGGCGGGACGAACTAATGAAAAACTGTTTTTT
d_gene: .
v_gene: TRBV15
j_gene: TRBJ1-4
abundance: .

CDR3aa: CASSFATGNEKLFF
CDR3nt: TGTGCCAGCAGCTTCGCTACCGGGAATGAAAAACTGTTTTTT
d_gene: .
v_gene: TRBV7-9
j_gene: TRBJ1-4
abundance: .

CDR3aa: CASSRGSRPETQYF
CDR3nt: TGTGCCAGCAGTCGCGGGAGTAGGCCAGAGACCCAGTACTTC
d_gene: TRBD2
v_gene: TRBV28
j_gene: TRBJ2-5
abundance: few

CDR3aa: CAIRPGTSSSYEQYF
CDR3nt: TGTGCCATCAGGCCCGGGACATCGTCTTCCTACGAGCAGTACTTC
d_gene: .
v_gene: TRBV10-3
j_gene: TRBJ2-7
abundance: .

CDR3aa: CAWRREGGGLNTEAFF
CDR3nt: TGTGCCTGGAGGAGGGAAGGGGGGGGTTTGAACACTGAAGCTTTCTTT
d_gene: .
v_gene: TRBV30
j_gene: TRBJ1-1
abundance: .

CDR3aa: CASSVAGGGKAYEQYF
CDR3nt: TGTGCCAGCAGCGTAGCGGGAGGGGGGAAGGCCTACGAGCAGTACTTC
d_gene: TRBD2
v_gene: TRBV28
j_gene: TRBJ2-7
abundance: .

CDR3aa: CASSLVRPRGGETQYF
CDR3nt: TGTGCCAGCAGTTTAGTTCGTCCACGGGGAGGGGAGACCCAGTACTTC
d_gene: TRBD2
v_gene: TRBV27
j_gene: TRBJ2-5
abundance: .

CDR3aa: CASSNLNTEAFF
CDR3nt: TGCGCCAGCAGCAACTTGAACACTGAAGCTTTCTTT
d_gene: .
v_gene: TRBV5-1
j_gene: TRBJ1-1
abundance: .

CDR3aa: CASSTIYGYTF
CDR3nt: TGTGCCAGCAGTACTATATATGGCTACACCTTC
d_gene: .
v_gene: TRBV9
j_gene: TRBJ1-2
abundance: .

CDR3aa: CAWSPRLVGGELFF
CDR3nt: TGTGCCTGGTCCCCCCGACTAGTCGGCGGGGAGCTGTTTTTT
d_gene: .
v_gene: TRBV30
j_gene: TRBJ2-2
abundance: .

CDR3aa: CASSYSPDRIRGELFF
CDR3nt: TGTGCCAGCAGTTACTCCCCCGACAGAATCCGCGGGGAGCTGTTTTTT
d_gene: .
v_gene: TRBV6-5
j_gene: TRBJ2-2
abundance: few

CDR3aa: CASSPPMKGETQYF
CDR3nt: TGTGCCAGCTCACCACCGATGAAGGGGGAGACCCAGTACTTC
d_gene: .
v_gene: TRBV18
j_gene: TRBJ2-5
abundance: .

CDR3aa: CASSVEQHGYTF
CDR3nt: TGTGCCAGCAGTGTGGAACAGCATGGCTACACCTTC
d_gene: .
v_gene: TRBV2
j_gene: TRBJ1-2
abundance: .

CDR3aa: CASSWTGVNDEQYF
CDR3nt: TGCGCCAGCAGCTGGACAGGGGTCAACGACGAGCAGTACTTC
d_gene: TRBD1
v_gene: TRBV5-1
j_gene: TRBJ2-7
abundance: .

CDR3aa: CASSRGETQYF
CDR3nt: TGTGCCAGCAGCCGAGGAGAGACCCAGTACTTC
d_gene: .
v_gene: TRBV7-9
j_gene: TRBJ2-5
abundance: .

CDR3aa: CASSRAGDLRSSYNEQFF
CDR3nt: TGTGCCAGCAGCCGAGCAGGGGACCTCCGGAGCTCCTACAATGAGCAGTTCTTC
d_gene: .
v_gene: TRBV7-3
j_gene: TRBJ2-1
abundance: .

CDR3aa: CASSPRSTGQEKLFF
CDR3nt: TGTGCCAGCAGCCCCAGGTCCACAGGGCAAGAAAAACTGTTTTTT
d_gene: .
v_gene: TRBV7-9
j_gene: TRBJ1-4
abundance: .

CDR3aa: CASSLGTSGTYNEQFF
CDR3nt: TGCGCCAGCAGCTTGGGGACTAGCGGGACCTACAATGAGCAGTTCTTC
d_gene: TRBD2
v_gene: TRBV5-1
j_gene: TRBJ2-1
abundance: .

CDR3aa: CASQRAGAHEQYF
CDR3nt: TGTGCCAGCCAAAGGGCAGGGGCCCACGAGCAGTACTTC
d_gene: .
v_gene: TRBV27
j_gene: TRBJ2-7
abundance: .

CDR3aa: CASGSGQGGSGELFF
CDR3nt: TGTGCTAGTGGATCCGGACAGGGTGGTTCCGGGGAGCTGTTTTTT
d_gene: TRBD1
v_gene: TRBV12-5
j_gene: TRBJ2-2
abundance: .

CDR3aa: CASSLGSGRETHNEQFF
CDR3nt: TGTGCCAGCAGCTTGGGTAGCGGGAGGGAAACCCACAATGAGCAGTTCTTC
d_gene: TRBD2
v_gene: TRBV11-3
j_gene: TRBJ2-1
abundance: .